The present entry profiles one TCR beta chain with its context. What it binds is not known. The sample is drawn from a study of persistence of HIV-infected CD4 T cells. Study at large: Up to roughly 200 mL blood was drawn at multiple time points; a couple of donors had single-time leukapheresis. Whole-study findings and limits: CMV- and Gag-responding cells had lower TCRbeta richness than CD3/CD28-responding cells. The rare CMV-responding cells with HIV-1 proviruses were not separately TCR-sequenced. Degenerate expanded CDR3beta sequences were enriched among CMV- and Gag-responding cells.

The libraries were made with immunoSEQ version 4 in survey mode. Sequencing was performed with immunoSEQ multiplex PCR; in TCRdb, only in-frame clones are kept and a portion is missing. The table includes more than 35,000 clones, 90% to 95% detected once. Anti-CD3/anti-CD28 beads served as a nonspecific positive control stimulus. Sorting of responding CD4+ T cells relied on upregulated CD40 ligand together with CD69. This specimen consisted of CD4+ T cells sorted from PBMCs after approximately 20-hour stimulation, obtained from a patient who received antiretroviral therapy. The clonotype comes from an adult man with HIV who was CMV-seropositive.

This CDR3 is CASSLIRGGTTSADLAKNIQYF. The CDR3 bases are TGTGCCAGCAGTCTTATAAGGGGGGGGACAACTAGCGCAGACTTGGCCAAAAACATTCAGTACTTC. V gene TRBV27 combines with J gene TRBJ2-4; perhaps TRBD2 as D (7 bases). Per germline, CDR1 MNHEY and CDR2 SMNVEV (reference sequence). Deletions cut 5 bases from V and 1 base from J, with 33 bases between. This CDR3 has 22 amino acids.